The text below deals with one TCR beta chain. Antigen specificity is unknown. This entry is derived from a study of tissue T cells after allogeneic stem cell transplantation. Study summary: Pathologist H&E review favored samples with visible lymphocytes for sequencing among multiple samples.

Comparators without hematopoietic cell transplant had other cancers, at least five gastrointestinal samples, and no known gastrointestinal disease. Study-wide results and caveats: Within patients, tissue anatomy strongly shaped TCR repertoire composition. The patient cohort was small and clinically heterogeneous, with limited sampling depth.

Assay: immunoSEQ multiplex PCR; the TCRdb copy retains only in-frame clones and omits some. The data contain just over 9,500 clones, roughly 64% of them seen just once; the ten biggest clones take up less than 10%. Material: tissue from the ileum, obtained at autopsy. This TCR was sampled from a woman aged 18 to 55 with breast cancer.

CDR3 sequence: CASSPQSAARETQYF. The CDR3, as DNA: TGTGCCAGCTCACCACAATCGGCGGCTCGGGAGACCCAGTACTTC. This chain uses TRBV18 with TRBJ2-5; D not certain. Trimming took off 1 base at V and 5 bases at J, with 14 bases between the two ends. Per the germline V gene, CDR1 is KGHSH and CDR2 is LQKENI. This CDR3 comprises 15 residues.